Listed here are 30 T cell receptor beta chains from one sample, sequenced in a study of T cells in Graves' hyperthyroidism and ophthalmopathy. RNA transcripts were the template for amplifying TCR beta CDR3 regions. HTBI primers were the set used in a first-round RT-PCR of the TCR CDR3. Each CDR3 protein is one row after TCRdb ran MiXCR on the multiplex PCR reads. Of 600,000 to 700,000 distinct CDR3 sequences listed, just under 45% were seen once; the top ten hold less than 8.5%. Sequences were obtained from peripheral blood or thyroid tissue (not recorded which). The receptors originated from an adult man with Graves' disease, either hyperthyroidism or ophthalmopathy (not recorded which).

The J gene is TRBJ1-1, the V gene TRBV5-1, with a possible D match to TRBD1 (5 bases). Trimming left V 3 bases short and J 1 base short, with 19 bases between. Germline-derived CDR1 and CDR2 are SGHRS and YFSETQ. This CDR3 has 17 residues. The CDR3 loop reads CASSSPEGRYRNTEAFF. CDR3 nucleotide sequence: TGCGCCAGCAGCTCGCCGGAGGGACGGTATCGGAACACTGAAGCTTTCTTT.

This clonotype was recorded a few times. The V gene is TRBV6-5, the J gene TRBJ1-1, with D perhaps TRBD1 (5 bases). This CDR3 is built from 17 residues. Trimming shortened V by 10 bases and J by 1 base, and 25 bases separated the two germline ends. Per the germline V gene, CDR1 is MNHEY and CDR2 is SVGAGI. The CDR3 coding sequence is TGTGCCACCCGGGCCCCGCAGGGATCCGGGGAGAACACTGAAGCTTTCTTT. This encodes CATRAPQGSGENTEAFF.

There are many counts of this clonotype. The gene calls are TRBV7-8 and TRBJ2-5, with D hard to call. V was pared by 5 bases and J by 3 bases, with 13 bases between. The length of the CDR3 is 14 residues. Germline V gene data show CDR1 as SGHVS and CDR2 as FQNEAQ. For the CDR3, the DNA is TGTGCCAGCAGCAGGACGATAGATGAAGAGACCCAGTACTTC. Its protein is CASSRTIDEETQYF. Drawing the rest from reference TRBV7-8 and TRBJ2-5, the complete variable domain is GAGVSQSPRYKVAKRGQDVALRCDPISGHVSLFWYQQALGQGPEFLTYFQNEAQLDKSGLPSDRFFAERPEGSVSTLKIQRTQQEDSAVYLCASSRTIDEETQYFGPGTRLLVL.

This chain connects TRBV4-1 to TRBJ2-2; D uncertain. The germline V gene has CDR1 MGHRA and CDR2 YSYEKL. The CDR3 runs to 15 residues. The V and J ends lost 8 bases and 3 bases respectively, with 16 bases between them. The CDR3 nucleotides are TGCGCCAGCTCTGTGCAGGAACTGGACACCGGGGAGCTGTTTTTT. Amino acid sequence: CASSVQELDTGELFF.

CDR3 nucleotide sequence: TGTGCCACCAGTGACCCTTACAGTTTTCTGGACTCTGGAAACACCATATATTTT. This translates into CATSDPYSFLDSGNTIYF. The J gene is TRBJ1-3, the V gene TRBV24-1; no reliable D call. The CDR3 totals 18 residues. Trimming took 4 bases from V and 0 from J, leaving 18 bases between them. Germline V gene data show CDR1 as KGHDR and CDR2 as SFDVKD.

A note on this clonotype: One junction end disagrees with the germline gene, perhaps due to a read error. The chain recombines TRBV7-8 with TRBJ2-2, with 9 bases matching TRBD2. Germline V gene sequence: CDR1 SGHVS, CDR2 FQNEAQ. This CDR3 contains 11 residues. CDR3 in DNA: TGTGCCAGCAGCGGAGCGGGGGGGCTGTTTTTT. This codes for CASSGAGGLFF.

The chain joins TRBV11-2 to TRBJ2-7, with 7 bases fitting TRBD2. The CDR3 is 14 residues long. Looked up from germline, CDR1 is SGHAT and CDR2 is FQNNGV. V gave up 4 bases and J gave up 3 bases; unmatched junction bases: 6. The CDR3 loop reads CASSWRTGGYEQYF. The CDR3 nucleotides are TGTGCCAGCAGCTGGAGGACGGGAGGCTACGAGCAGTACTTC. The full variable domain, in which reference TRBV11-2 and TRBJ2-7 provide the parts outside the CDR3, is EAGVAQSPRYKIIEKRQSVAFWCNPISGHATLYWYQQILGQGPKLLIQFQNNGVVDDSQLPKDRFSAERLKGVDSTLKIQPAKLEDSAVYLCASSWRTGGYEQYFGPGTRLTVT.

This clonotype occurred a few times. V usage is TRBV7-9 and J usage is TRBJ1-2; 9 positions match TRBD1. J lost 0 bases, V lost 6 bases, and 2 bases had no gene match. In germline, CDR1 is SEHNR, CDR2 FQNEAQ (reference sequence). CDR3 length: 14 residues. CDR3 nucleotides: TGTGCCAGCAGGGACAGGGGATCTAACTATGGCTACACCTTC. Protein: CASRDRGSNYGYTF.

The CDR3 DNA follows: TGTGCCAGCTCACCGCGGGGGACAGGGAGGGTAAATCAGCCCCAGCATTTT. Translation: CASSPRGTGRVNQPQHF. The chain uses TRBV2 and TRBJ1-5, with 9 bases that match TRBD1. This CDR3 spans 17 amino acids. Germline V gene sequence: CDR1 SNHLY, CDR2 FYNNEI. J gave up 4 bases and V 8 bases, and 15 bases lay outside the gene matches.

This chain connects TRBV29-1 to TRBJ1-3; TRBD1 might be the D (5 bases). CDR3 length equals 14 residues. V shed 3 bases and J shed 5 bases, with 14 bases lying between them. The germline V gene encodes CDR1 SQVTM and CDR2 ANQGSEA. The CDR3 DNA sequence: TGCAGCGTTGAGGCGGGACGGCTCCGAAACACCATATATTTT. Protein sequence: CSVEAGRLRNTIYF.

This clonotype was seen many times. The chain links TRBV7-2 to TRBJ2-7; 9 bases agree with TRBD1. CDR3 length: 15 amino acids. Germline V gene lookup returns CDR1 SGHTA and CDR2 FQGNSA. V gave up 5 bases and J gave up 1 base; unmatched junction bases: 6. The CDR3 DNA reads TGTGCCAGCAGCATAACCGGGACAGGGTCCTACGAGCAGTACTTC. Translated, it gives CASSITGTGSYEQYF.

This clonotype showed up just a few times. The chain has TRBV20-1 and TRBJ2-5, with 8 bases that match TRBD2. V lost 4 bases and J lost 6; bases outside the gene matches: 13. CDR3 size: 15 residues. CDR1 is DFQATT, CDR2 SNEGSKA, per germline (reference sequence). CDR3 bases: TGCAGTGCTAACCCGGGAGGGCCGGCTGCCAAGACCCAGTACTTC. Encoded protein: CSANPGGPAAKTQYF.

Regarding this clonotype: A much larger clone sits a single nucleotide away, making a read error possible. The gene calls are TRBV24-1 and TRBJ2-2; D is ambiguous. Germline V gene data show CDR1 as KGHDR and CDR2 as SFDVKD. This CDR3 contains 13 residues. The CDR3 spells CATRDFYAGELFF. The CDR3 nucleotides are TGTGCCACCCGTGACTTCTACGCCGGGGAGCTGTTTTTT.

This clonotype was found a few times. The chain joins TRBV29-1 to TRBJ1-2; a possible D gene is TRBD1 (5 bases). CDR3 length: 13 residues. Between the trimmed V and J ends, which lost 5 bases and 11 bases, there was a span of 21 bases. Germline-derived CDR1 and CDR2 are SQVTM and ANQGSEA. The CDR3 bases are TGCAGCGTTCTTGGACAAAGCGGGGAAGGTTACACCTTC. This sequence encodes CSVLGQSGEGYTF.

This clonotype was seen a single time. V and J are TRBV7-8 and TRBJ1-2; 7 bases align to TRBD1. There are 15 residues in the CDR3. V lost 5 bases, J lost 4 bases, and 10 bases stayed unmatched. Germline CDR1 and CDR2: SGHVS and FQNEAQ. The CDR3 region is CASSPPTGEGYGYTF. The CDR3 region has the DNA TGTGCCAGCAGCCCGCCTACAGGGGAAGGCTATGGCTACACCTTC.

The chain combines TRBV24-1 with TRBJ1-5; D possibly corresponds to TRBD1 (5 bases). V was cut by 3 bases and J by 11 bases, with 22 bases left in between. The CDR3 loop spans 16 amino acids. Germline V lookup: CDR1 KGHDR, CDR2 SFDVKD. For the CDR3, the DNA is TGTGCCACCAGTGATCCCTACGGGACGGAGAGGGAGACCCAGCATTTT. It yields the protein CATSDPYGTERETQHF.

Note on this clonotype: One end of the junction is discordant with germline, which a read error may explain. The chain links TRBV10-3 to TRBJ2-7, with 10 positions matching TRBD1. CDR3 size: 16 residues. Per germline, CDR1 ENHRY and CDR2 SYGVKD. This CDR3 reads CASSLMGQGTSYEQYF. In nucleotides, the CDR3 is TGTGCCAGCAGTTTGATGGGACAGGGGACCTCCTACGAGCAGTACTTC.

The chain combines TRBV13 with TRBJ2-7, with TRBD2 matching 7 bases. Germline trimming cut 7 bases from V and 5 bases from J; bases unmatched to any gene: 14. CDR1 PRHDT and CDR2 FYEKMQ come from the germline V gene (reference sequence). The CDR3 contains 15 residues. CDR3 bases: TGTGCCAGCAATCGATTCGGACTAGACGGTAACGAGCAGTACTTC. Its protein is CASNRFGLDGNEQYF.

This clonotype was found many times. The chain couples TRBV7-9 to TRBJ2-7, with TRBD1 identical over 10 bases. CDR1 and CDR2 from the germline V gene are SEHNR and FQNEAQ (reference sequence). The CDR3 loop spans 15 amino acids. V shed 3 bases and J 5 bases; nucleotides not matched to a gene: 7. The CDR3 DNA reads as TGTGCCAGCAGCTTCGACAGGGGGCGGTTCCACGAGCAGTACTTC. Translation gives CASSFDRGRFHEQYF.

The rearrangement joins TRBV6-5 to TRBJ1-1; a possible D gene is TRBD1 (6 bases). Looked up from germline, CDR1 is MNHEY and CDR2 is SVGAGI. The CDR3 is 14 residues long. Trimming pared 6 bases from V and 0 bases from J, leaving 11 bases between. In nucleotides, the CDR3 is TGTGCCAGCAGAATGGACAGCGTGAACACTGAAGCTTTCTTT. Translating it yields CASRMDSVNTEAFF.

This clonotype occurred a few times. The rearrangement joins TRBV15 to TRBJ1-2, with a possible D match to TRBD1 (5 bases). The V and J ends lost 11 bases and 3 bases respectively, with 10 bases between them. The CDR3 runs 11 residues. Germline V gives CDR1 LNHNV, CDR2 YYDKDF (reference sequence). The DNA for the CDR3 is TGTGCCTGGGACGGCGACTATGGCTACACCTTC. Its translation: CAWDGDYGYTF. The full variable domain, in which reference TRBV15 and TRBJ1-2 provide the parts outside the CDR3, is DAMVIQNPRYQVTQFGKPVTLSCSQTLNHNVMYWYQQKSSQAPKLLFHYYDKDFNNEADTPDNFQSRRPNTSFCFLDIRSPGLGDTAMYLCAWDGDYGYTFGSGTRLTVV.

J is TRBJ1-1 and V is TRBV2; 7 nucleotides align to TRBD1. Germline CDR1 is SNHLY and CDR2 is FYNNEI. The CDR3 length is 15 residues. The V segment lost 4 bases and the J segment 4 bases; nucleotides outside the gene matches: 9. In nucleotides, the CDR3 is TGTGCCAGCAGTGCGCCCCGACAGGGAGGCACTGAAGCTTTCTTT. Translation gives CASSAPRQGGTEAFF.

This clonotype was observed a few times. The chain combines TRBV11-3 with TRBJ1-1; the D is unclear. The CDR3 has 15 amino acids. Germline V gene data show CDR1 as SGHNT and CDR2 as YENEEA. V lost 5 bases to trimming and J lost 0 bases, with 13 bases between them. In nucleotides, the CDR3 is TGTGCCAGCAGCCCCGGTGGCAGCGTGAACACTGAAGCTTTCTTT. This codes for CASSPGGSVNTEAFF.

This sequence joins TRBV7-9 and TRBJ2-7; TRBD2 aligns across 10 bases. This CDR3 region has 15 residues. Trimming removed 6 bases from V and 2 bases from J; junction bases left unmatched: 7. The germline V gene encodes CDR1 SEHNR and CDR2 FQNEAQ (reference sequence). The CDR3: CASSYRTSGAYEQYF. The CDR3 coding sequence is TGTGCCAGCAGTTATCGGACTAGCGGAGCCTACGAGCAGTACTTC.

This clonotype has a count of ten or more. The J gene is TRBJ1-2, the V gene TRBV6-1; D not certain. Germline CDR1 is MNHNS and CDR2 is SASEGT. This CDR3 is built from 11 residues. V was clipped by 8 bases and J by 4 bases, with 8 bases between them. The CDR3 coding sequence is TGTGCCAGCGGCCAGACCTATGGCTACACCTTC. Its protein is CASGQTYGYTF.

As to this clonotype: Possible read error: a much larger clone is one base away. The rearrangement uses TRBV25-1 and TRBJ1-2, with TRBD1 as a possible D gene (6 bases). The CDR3 runs to 14 residues. Germline-derived CDR1 and CDR2 are MGHDK and SYGVNS. The V and J ends lost 1 base and 3 bases respectively, with 9 bases between them. The CDR3 loop reads CASSEWGGHYGYTF. In nucleotides, the CDR3 is TGTGCCAGCAGTGAATGGGGGGGGCACTATGGCTACACCTTC.

Concerning this clonotype itself: A much more abundant neighbour one base away suggests this may be a read error. This sequence joins TRBV7-2 and TRBJ1-2, with D perhaps TRBD1 (5 bases). The length of the CDR3 is 13 residues. Germline V gives CDR1 SGHTA, CDR2 FQGNSA. The CDR3 loop is CASDGGAAYDYTF. Here the CDR3 DNA reads TGTGCCAGCGACGGCGGGGCAGCCTATGACTACACCTTC.

This rearrangement joins TRBV10-3 to TRBJ1-2; D is unclear. The germline V gene has CDR1 ENHRY and CDR2 SYGVKD. Trimming cost V 7 bases and J 7 bases, with 13 bases left between them. This CDR3 has 12 amino acids. The CDR3 spells CAINIGQTGYTF. For the CDR3, the DNA is TGTGCCATCAATATAGGGCAGACTGGCTACACCTTC.

This clonotype has just a few counts. The chain employs TRBV20-1 and TRBJ2-5; D perhaps matches TRBD1 (7 bases). Looked up from germline, CDR1 is DFQATT and CDR2 is SNEGSKA (reference sequence). With 0 bases removed from V and 0 bases from J, the gap between germline ends came to 11 bases. There are 15 residues in the CDR3. The CDR3 DNA follows: TGCAGTGCTAGAGACGCGGGACAGAACCAAGAGACCCAGTACTTC. Its protein is CSARDAGQNQETQYF.

This clonotype was counted only a few times. The rearrangement joins TRBV12-3 or TRBV12-4 to TRBJ1-1; D call uncertain. This CDR3 comprises 12 residues. The germline V and J ends were trimmed by 4 bases and 8 bases, with 11 bases remaining between them. This chain's CDR3 is CASSWSPGEAFF. The CDR3 coding sequence is TGTGCCAGCAGTTGGTCCCCGGGGGAAGCTTTCTTT.